Below are 20 T cell receptor beta chains sequenced from a single sample in a study of a mutant IDH1 vaccine in newly diagnosed glioma. Their target antigens are unknown. Time point in this sample: week 23, last vaccination. The content of each vaccine dose was 300 ug of mutant IDH1 20-mer peptide, and topical imiquimod accompanied it. Measured with immunoSEQ multiplex PCR; TCRdb has only the in-frame clones, and not every one. This repertoire shows about 41,000 clones, around 76% found once; its top ten account for 6.3%. The material was PBMCs, obtained from a glioma patient whose treatment included an IDH1 peptide vaccine. Receptors originate from a woman aged 35 to 49 with glioma. Some clones in this sample may be carry-over from other donors' samples.

The chain recombines TRBV27 with TRBJ2-7; D remains unclear. Germline V gives CDR1 MNHEY, CDR2 SMNVEV (reference sequence). The CDR3 consists of 12 residues. The ends were cut back, 5 bases at V and 6 bases at J, with 11 bases in the middle. The CDR3 DNA reads TGTGCCAGCAGTCAAAATCTCGGCGAGCAGTACTTC. This translates into CASSQNLGEQYF.

The gene calls are TRBV5-4 and TRBJ1-4; D is ambiguous. V was cut by 1 base and J by 8 bases, with 6 bases left in between. CDR1 is SGHNT, CDR2 YYREEE, per germline (reference sequence). The CDR3 runs to 12 residues. The CDR3 is CASSLYNEKLFF. As DNA, the CDR3 is TGTGCCAGCAGCTTGTATAACGAAAAACTGTTTTTT.

This clone was observed once. The CDR3 spells CASSGGTENEKLFF. In DNA form, the CDR3 reads TGCGCCAGCAGCGGAGGGACAGAAAATGAAAAACTGTTTTTT. V is TRBV5-1 and J is TRBJ1-4; 7 bases align to TRBD1. V shed 4 bases, J shed 5 bases, and the junction held 5 bases outside the gene matches. CDR1 SGHRS and CDR2 YFSETQ come from the germline V gene. This CDR3 has 14 amino acids.

This sequence joins TRBV19 and TRBJ2-5; TRBD1 matches 10 bases. The length of the CDR3 is 13 residues. Germline V gene sequence: CDR1 LNHDA, CDR2 SQIVND (reference sequence). V shed 4 bases, J shed 4 bases, and the junction held 0 bases outside the gene matches. This chain's CDR3 is CASSRTGGETQYF. CDR3 bases: TGTGCCAGTAGTAGGACAGGGGGAGAGACCCAGTACTTC.

V is TRBV28 and J is TRBJ1-2; maybe TRBD1 (6 bases). Germline lookup yields CDR1 MDHEN and CDR2 SYDVKM. V lost 1 base and J 5 bases, leaving 20 bases between the germline ends. There are 17 residues in the CDR3. This CDR3 is CASSLFYGAGGGYGYTF. The CDR3 DNA is TGTGCCAGCAGTTTATTCTACGGTGCGGGGGGCGGGTATGGCTACACCTTC.

CDR3 protein: CASSPQFTGSYEQYF. Here the CDR3 DNA reads TGCGCCAGCAGCCCGCAGTTCACAGGCTCCTACGAGCAGTACTTC. The chain links TRBV4-3 to TRBJ2-7; tentatively, D is TRBD1 (5 bases). Germline V gives CDR1 LGHNA, CDR2 YSLEER. This CDR3 has 15 residues. V was clipped by 4 bases and J by 0 bases, with 13 bases between them.

V is TRBV30 and J is TRBJ1-1; 9 nucleotides agree with TRBD1. The J segment lost 5 bases and the V segment lost 5 bases, leaving 6 bases of the junction unmatched. Germline assignment: CDR1 GTSNPN and CDR2 SVGIG (reference sequence). The CDR3 runs to 13 residues. CDR3 residues: CAWDRGTKTEAFF. The CDR3 DNA reads TGTGCCTGGGACAGGGGGACGAAGACTGAAGCTTTCTTT.

This chain joins TRBV4-1 and TRBJ1-2, with D perhaps TRBD1 (5 bases). The V gene's germline CDR1 is MGHRA and CDR2 YSYEKL. V was cut by 3 bases and J by 8 bases, with 13 bases left in between. This CDR3 contains 13 residues. The CDR3 DNA reads TGCGCCAGCAGCCAGAACCGGCGGGACGGCTACACCTTC. It yields the protein CASSQNRRDGYTF.

The CDR3 region is CASSSPPAGGNTGELFF. The CDR3, as DNA: TGTGCCAGCAGCTCCCCACCAGCGGGAGGGAACACCGGGGAGCTGTTTTTT. The chain employs TRBV13 and TRBJ2-2; 9 bases fit TRBD2. V trimming: 4 bases; J trimming: 1 base; junction bases outside the gene matches: 7. Germline loops: CDR1 PRHDT, CDR2 FYEKMQ (reference sequence). The CDR3 spans 17 residues.

The V call is TRBV7-9, the J call TRBJ1-4; D is unresolved. The CDR3 runs to 14 residues. The germline V gene encodes CDR1 SEHNR and CDR2 FQNEAQ (reference sequence). Trimming removed 8 bases at V and 0 bases at J, with 10 bases between. CDR3 DNA: TGTGCCAGCGACCGCGGATCAACTAATGAAAAACTGTTTTTT. This codes for CASDRGSTNEKLFF. Supplemented by reference TRBV7-9 and TRBJ1-4, the full variable domain reads DTGVSQNPRHKITKRGQNVTFRCDPISEHNRLYWYRQTLGQGPEFLTYFQNEAQLEKSRLLSDRFSAERPKGSFSTLEIQRTEQGDSAMYLCASDRGSTNEKLFFGSGTQLSVL.

V and J are TRBV7-9 and TRBJ2-7; TRBD1 matches at 7 bases. This CDR3 spans 17 amino acids. Germline loops: CDR1 SEHNR, CDR2 FQNEAQ (reference sequence). J gave up 9 bases and V 5 bases, and 22 bases lay outside the gene matches. The CDR3 sequence is CASSPPRVGQQAIRQYF. CDR3 bases: TGTGCCAGCAGCCCCCCTCGGGTGGGACAGCAGGCGATCCGGCAGTACTTC. Full variable domain (missing parts from reference TRBV7-9 and TRBJ2-7): DTGVSQNPRHKITKRGQNVTFRCDPISEHNRLYWYRQTLGQGPEFLTYFQNEAQLEKSRLLSDRFSAERPKGSFSTLEIQRTEQGDSAMYLCASSPPRVGQQAIRQYFGPGTRLTVT.

CDR3 sequence reads: CASSPPSGTGPYEQYF. CDR3 coding DNA: TGCGCCAGCAGCCCCCCTTCCGGGACCGGGCCCTACGAGCAGTACTTC. V is TRBV5-1 and J is TRBJ2-7; either TRBD1 or TRBD2 may supply D (5 bases each). Per the germline V gene, CDR1 is SGHRS and CDR2 is YFSETQ. The CDR3 is 16 residues long. The V and J ends lost 4 bases and 2 bases respectively, with 19 bases between them.

The rearrangement links TRBV12-5 to TRBJ2-3, with TRBD2 matching over 7 bases. Germline CDR1 is LGHNT and CDR2 is FRNRAP. This CDR3 spans 14 amino acids. The V and J ends lost 3 bases and 5 bases, in that order; junction bases with no gene match: 5. This chain's CDR3 is CASGFGREGDTQYF. The CDR3 DNA is TGTGCTAGTGGTTTTGGCAGGGAGGGAGATACGCAGTATTTT.

The rearrangement joins TRBV4-2 to TRBJ1-2, with a possible D match to TRBD1 (5 bases). The CDR3 totals 15 residues. V gave up 1 base and J gave up 4 bases, with 13 bases separating them. Germline CDR1 reads LGHNA; CDR2 reads YNFKEQ. CDR3: CASSQGGRSGYGYTF. The CDR3 DNA reads as TGTGCCAGCAGCCAAGGGGGACGGAGTGGCTATGGCTACACCTTC.

The chain is built from TRBV27 and TRBJ1-6; D gene ambiguous. Germline V gene data show CDR1 as MNHEY and CDR2 as SMNVEV (reference sequence). The V end was cut by 3 bases, the J end by 0 bases, with 9 bases between. The CDR3 runs to 16 residues. In nucleotides, the CDR3 is TGTGCCAGCAGTTTCTACGGGAGCTCCTATAATTCACCCCTCCACTTT. Its translation: CASSFYGSSYNSPLHF.

The rearrangement links TRBV4-1 to TRBJ1-3; D remains ambiguous. The CDR3 length is 17 residues. The germline V gene encodes CDR1 MGHRA and CDR2 YSYEKL. Trimming removed 4 bases at V and 0 bases at J, with 16 bases between. The CDR3: CASSPLQVGSSGNTIYF. The DNA of the CDR3 is TGCGCCAGCAGCCCTCTTCAGGTCGGCAGCTCTGGAAACACCATATATTTT.

In its sample, this clone was seen once. This chain uses TRBV7-9 with TRBJ2-1; the match to TRBD1 covers 8 bases. The CDR3 has 15 amino acids. V gave up 5 bases and J gave up 0 bases; unmatched junction bases: 3. The germline V gene encodes CDR1 SEHNR and CDR2 FQNEAQ (reference sequence). CDR3 sequence (DNA): TGTGCCAGCAGCAACAGGGGGAGCTCCTACAATGAGCAGTTCTTC. Translating it yields CASSNRGSSYNEQFF.

The chain has TRBV10-3 and TRBJ2-1, with D perhaps TRBD2 (5 bases). The germline CDR1 and CDR2 sequences are ENHRY and SYGVKD. This CDR3 contains 11 residues. V lost 11 bases, J lost 10 bases, and 15 bases lay in between. This CDR3 is CAPGIGEEQFF. As DNA, the CDR3 is TGTGCCCCGGGGATCGGGGAGGAGCAGTTCTTC.

J is TRBJ2-7 and V is TRBV10-3, with 8 nucleotides matching TRBD1. Germline V gives CDR1 ENHRY, CDR2 SYGVKD. This CDR3 spans 15 amino acids. After removal of 8 bases from V and 3 bases from J, the junction contained 12 bases not matched to a gene. CDR3 protein: CAIENGTGPFYEQYF. As DNA, the CDR3 is TGTGCCATCGAGAATGGGACAGGTCCGTTCTACGAGCAGTACTTC.

The CDR3 protein is CASSEGQGGEEQYF. The CDR3 DNA reads as TGTGCCAGCAGTGAAGGACAGGGAGGAGAGGAGCAGTACTTC. The chain joins TRBV6-1 to TRBJ2-7; perhaps TRBD1 as D (7 bases). Germline assignment: CDR1 MNHNS and CDR2 SASEGT. Trimming shortened V by 1 base and J by 7 bases, and 14 bases separated the two germline ends. The length of the CDR3 is 14 residues.